The rows below give T cell receptor beta chains drawn from one sample of a study of T cell responses to AZD1222 COVID-19 vaccine. Sequencing was performed with immunoSEQ multiplex PCR; in TCRdb, only in-frame clones are kept and a portion is missing. This sample has around 160,000 clones; about 89% occur once, and the top ten carry approximately 3.6%. The source was peripheral blood, collected 28 days after the second AZD1222 dose. These receptors originate from an adult who received the AZD1222 COVID-19 vaccine. Both conserved end residues are trimmed from each CDR3. Fields, in order: clone size, J gene, V gene, CDR3 protein. Clone size appears in some rows only: once, few, many, or a class for an expanded clone.

clone_size: -; j_call: TRBJ2-7; v_call: TRBV20-1; cdr3_aa: SASSGTGGWDEQY
clone_size: once; j_call: TRBJ2-5; v_call: TRBV19; cdr3_aa: ASSIRLQQETQY
clone_size: -; j_call: TRBJ2-6; v_call: TRBV10-3; cdr3_aa: AISEVRQVNSGANVLT
clone_size: -; j_call: TRBJ2-1; v_call: TRBV5-1; cdr3_aa: ASSLEPDLHEQF
clone_size: -; j_call: TRBJ1-6; v_call: TRBV6-5; cdr3_aa: ASATDNSPLH
clone_size: -; j_call: TRBJ1-6; v_call: TRBV12-3/TRBV12-4; cdr3_aa: ASSLLGGSPLH
clone_size: -; j_call: TRBJ2-2; v_call: TRBV19; cdr3_aa: ATRHASGGAGGELF
clone_size: -; j_call: TRBJ2-7; v_call: TRBV10-3; cdr3_aa: AISEPGQPKQY
clone_size: -; j_call: TRBJ2-3; v_call: TRBV4-2; cdr3_aa: ASSHTSGSPTDTQY
clone_size: once; j_call: TRBJ2-7; v_call: TRBV6-5; cdr3_aa: ASSYSGGTSYEQY
clone_size: -; j_call: TRBJ2-7; v_call: TRBV27; cdr3_aa: ASSLTTSGIYYEQY
clone_size: -; j_call: TRBJ2-7; v_call: TRBV21-1; cdr3_aa: ASSKSGGPREQY
clone_size: once; j_call: TRBJ2-1; v_call: TRBV27; cdr3_aa: ASSLESGSSYNEQF
clone_size: -; j_call: TRBJ2-7; v_call: TRBV6-2/TRBV6-3; cdr3_aa: ASSYRGDASYEQY
clone_size: -; j_call: TRBJ1-5; v_call: TRBV19; cdr3_aa: ASSINRDSNQPQH
clone_size: -; j_call: TRBJ2-1; v_call: TRBV7-2; cdr3_aa: ASSPPGLVTEQF
clone_size: -; j_call: TRBJ1-4; v_call: TRBV2; cdr3_aa: ASSGGTNEKLF
clone_size: -; j_call: TRBJ2-7; v_call: TRBV30; cdr3_aa: AWDQSSYEQY
clone_size: -; j_call: TRBJ2-7; v_call: TRBV5-1; cdr3_aa: ASSLGSSSYEQY
clone_size: few; j_call: TRBJ2-7; v_call: TRBV6-5; cdr3_aa: ASHLQGAVGEQY
clone_size: -; j_call: TRBJ2-7; v_call: TRBV6-1; cdr3_aa: ASSDRSGPYEQY
clone_size: -; j_call: TRBJ2-7; v_call: TRBV24-1; cdr3_aa: ATSDRSEGHYEQY
clone_size: -; j_call: TRBJ1-6; v_call: TRBV6-5; cdr3_aa: ASRIGRYNSPLH
clone_size: -; j_call: TRBJ1-5; v_call: TRBV12-3/TRBV12-4; cdr3_aa: ASSLTRGQPQH
clone_size: -; j_call: TRBJ1-2; v_call: TRBV7-8; cdr3_aa: ASSLGGSYGYT
clone_size: -; j_call: TRBJ1-2; v_call: TRBV29-1; cdr3_aa: SGQTGYGYT
clone_size: -; j_call: TRBJ2-3; v_call: TRBV24-1; cdr3_aa: ATSDLTSGNTDTQY
clone_size: -; j_call: TRBJ1-6; v_call: TRBV20-1; cdr3_aa: SASYGSSYNSPLH
clone_size: -; j_call: TRBJ2-1; v_call: TRBV7-2; cdr3_aa: ASSLGRQGAEQF
clone_size: once; j_call: TRBJ1-3; v_call: TRBV7-9; cdr3_aa: ASSLVAGNTIY
clone_size: -; j_call: TRBJ1-1; v_call: TRBV11-2; cdr3_aa: ASSFSRSGTQAF
clone_size: -; j_call: TRBJ2-5; v_call: TRBV7-2; cdr3_aa: ASSLGRGGRARETQY
clone_size: -; j_call: TRBJ2-4; v_call: TRBV27; cdr3_aa: ATSRRMDNIQY
clone_size: -; j_call: TRBJ2-7; v_call: TRBV27; cdr3_aa: ASSRDRGYEQY
clone_size: -; j_call: TRBJ2-1; v_call: TRBV9; cdr3_aa: ASSVAVGAYNEQF
clone_size: -; j_call: TRBJ2-3; v_call: TRBV3-1/TRBV3-2; cdr3_aa: ASSHSTTFPGQY
clone_size: -; j_call: TRBJ2-3; v_call: TRBV7-9; cdr3_aa: ASSLDRERSTDTQY
clone_size: -; j_call: TRBJ1-2; v_call: TRBV5-1; cdr3_aa: ASGGKQGPGLYGYT
clone_size: once; j_call: TRBJ2-1; v_call: TRBV6-4; cdr3_aa: ASSDSETSGARGQF
clone_size: -; j_call: TRBJ1-6; v_call: TRBV27; cdr3_aa: ASSLAPLLYNSPLH
clone_size: -; j_call: TRBJ1-4; v_call: TRBV29-1; cdr3_aa: SVLRGQGKLF
clone_size: -; j_call: TRBJ1-1; v_call: TRBV3-1/TRBV3-2; cdr3_aa: ASKTGVDTEAF
clone_size: -; j_call: TRBJ1-2; v_call: TRBV10-3; cdr3_aa: AISESARGRGNYGYT
clone_size: -; j_call: TRBJ2-7; v_call: TRBV30; cdr3_aa: AWTGGTSHEQY
clone_size: -; j_call: TRBJ2-7; v_call: TRBV12-3/TRBV12-4; cdr3_aa: ASSFYSYGEQY
clone_size: -; j_call: TRBJ2-1; v_call: TRBV6-2/TRBV6-3; cdr3_aa: ASSYDPGLAGSYNEQF
clone_size: -; j_call: TRBJ1-6; v_call: TRBV20-1; cdr3_aa: SARGQVGLH